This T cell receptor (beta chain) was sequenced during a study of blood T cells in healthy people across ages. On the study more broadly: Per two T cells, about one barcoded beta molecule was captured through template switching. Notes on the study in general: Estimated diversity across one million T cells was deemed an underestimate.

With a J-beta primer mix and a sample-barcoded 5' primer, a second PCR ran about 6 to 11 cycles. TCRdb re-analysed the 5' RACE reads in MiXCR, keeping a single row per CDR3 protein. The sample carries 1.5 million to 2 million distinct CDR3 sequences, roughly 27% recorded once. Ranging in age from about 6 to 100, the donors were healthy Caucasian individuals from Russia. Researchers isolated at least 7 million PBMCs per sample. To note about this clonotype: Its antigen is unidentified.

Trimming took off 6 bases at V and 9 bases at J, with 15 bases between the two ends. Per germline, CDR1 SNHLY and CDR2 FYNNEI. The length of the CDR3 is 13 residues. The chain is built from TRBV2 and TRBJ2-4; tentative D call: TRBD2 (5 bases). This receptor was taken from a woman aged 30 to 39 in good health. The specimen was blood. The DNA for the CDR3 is TGTGCCAGCAGCGCAGACTCACTAGGCATTCAGTACTTC. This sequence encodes CASSADSLGIQYF. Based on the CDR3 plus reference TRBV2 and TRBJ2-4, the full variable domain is EPEVTQTPSHQVTQMGQEVILRCVPISNHLYFYWYRQILGQKVEFLVSFYNNEISEKSEIFDDQFSVERPDGSNFTLKIRSTKLEDSAMYFCASSADSLGIQYFGAGTRLSVL.